These 17 T cell receptor beta chains were all obtained from the same sample, sequenced in a study of esophageal squamous cell carcinoma under preoperative chemotherapy. Regarding time point: before preoperative PTX-NDP chemotherapy. TCRdb ran MiXCR on the PCR reads and lists one entry per CDR3 protein. There are about 30,000 distinct CDR3 sequences in the sample; about half occur only once, and 12% lies in the top ten. This sample was obtained from a patient given preoperative chemotherapy. The receptors come from a human donor with esophageal squamous cell carcinoma. The donor label of this sample is uncertain.

This clonotype was detected only a few times. The rearrangement uses TRBV7-2 and TRBJ2-5; 7 nucleotides line up with TRBD1. Judging by the DNA end, TRBJ2-7 fits better; the J call may be wrong. The CDR3 consists of 13 residues. Per germline, CDR1 SGHTA and CDR2 FQGNSA. The chain's CDR3 is CASSWRQGYEQYF. CDR3 nucleotide sequence: TGTGCCAGCAGCTGGAGACAGGGCTACGAGCAGTACTTC.

This chain links TRBV9 with TRBJ2-1; 10 nucleotides agree with TRBD1. The CDR3 is 15 amino acids. Germline V gene lookup returns CDR1 SGDLS and CDR2 YYNGEE. V shed 2 bases and J 9 bases; nucleotides not matched to a gene: 8. The CDR3: CASSVGGTGAFEQFF. DNA for the CDR3: TGTGCCAGCAGCGTTGGGGGGACAGGGGCTTTTGAGCAGTTCTTC.

The chain uses TRBV7-2 and TRBJ1-2, with 9 bases that match TRBD1. CDR1 SGHTA and CDR2 FQGNSA come from the germline V gene. J was trimmed by 4 bases and V by 9 bases; bases with no gene match: 3. CDR3 length: 12 residues. The CDR3 sequence: CASGDRAYGYTF. The CDR3 DNA sequence: TGTGCCAGTGGGGACAGGGCCTATGGCTACACCTTC.

The table lists this clonotype with many counts. The junction shows a germline mismatch at one end, possibly a read error. This rearrangement joins TRBV7-2 to TRBJ2-2; D possibly corresponds to TRBD2 (5 bases). Germline CDR1 is SGHTA and CDR2 is FQGNSA. The CDR3 runs 15 residues. The CDR3 DNA reads TGTGCCAGCAGGTTAGGGAGCCCCGGAACCGGGGAGCTGTTTTTT. Translating it yields CASRLGSPGTGELFF.

Concerning this clonotype: The junction does not match germline at one end; this may be a read error. J is TRBJ2-4 and V is TRBV6-4; weak D call: TRBD2 (6 bases). Germline CDR1 and CDR2: MRHNA and SNTAGT. The CDR3 runs to 16 residues. CDR3 sequence (DNA): TGTGCCAGCCGTGACTCGGGGGTGAGAGCCAAAAACACTCAGTACTTC. This gives the protein CASRDSGVRAKNTQYF.

The genes are TRBV11-2 and TRBJ2-7; D is ambiguous. V was shortened by 5 bases and J by 2 bases, with 10 bases between the two germline ends. There are 13 residues in the CDR3. Germline V CDR1 and CDR2: SGHAT, FQNNGV. The CDR3 sequence: CASSQGPTYEQYF. In DNA form, the CDR3 reads TGTGCCAGCAGCCAAGGTCCGACCTACGAGCAGTACTTC.

This clonotype came up many times. V and J are TRBV12-3 or TRBV12-4 and TRBJ2-1, with D perhaps TRBD1 or TRBD2 (5 bases each). With 2 bases removed from V and 8 bases from J, the gap between germline ends came to 10 bases. There are 13 residues in the CDR3. The CDR3 loop reads CASSLPGRDEQFF. The DNA for the CDR3 is TGTGCCAGCAGTTTACCAGGGCGGGATGAGCAGTTCTTC.

As to this clonotype: The junction and the germline gene differ at one end; a read error may be behind it. The rearrangement links TRBV7-2 to TRBJ2-3, with TRBD2 matching 9 bases. Germline loops: CDR1 SGHTA, CDR2 FQGNSA. The CDR3 has 17 residues. For the CDR3, the DNA is TGTGCCAGCAGCCCGGGAGCGGGGGGATGGGGGGCAGAGACGCAGTATTTT. This sequence encodes CASSPGAGGWGAETQYF.

Remarks on this clonotype: The junction does not match germline at one end; this may be a read error. The chain employs TRBV7-2 and TRBJ2-3; the D gene could be TRBD1 or TRBD2 (7 bases each). Germline-derived CDR1 and CDR2 are SGHTA and FQGNSA. The CDR3 spans 16 residues. CDR3 sequence: CASRAQGGSGTETQYF. The CDR3 coding sequence is TGTGCCAGCAGGGCGCAGGGGGGGAGTGGGACAGAGACGCAGTATTTC.

The rearrangement joins TRBV7-2 to TRBJ2-1, with a possible D match to TRBD1 (5 bases). The ends were cut back, 3 bases at V and 10 bases at J, with 10 bases in the middle. The CDR3 loop spans 12 amino acids. Germline CDR1 and CDR2: SGHTA and FQGNSA. Here the CDR3 reads CASSLFRTEQFF. DNA of the CDR3: TGTGCCAGCAGCTTGTTCAGGACAGAGCAGTTCTTC.

This clonotype was detected a few times. The chain combines TRBV11-2 with TRBJ2-3; D not resolved. The CDR3 consists of 12 residues. Germline CDR1 SGHAT, CDR2 FQNNGV. V gave up 0 bases and J gave up 5 bases, with 3 bases separating them. CDR3 in DNA: TGTGCCAGCAGCTTAGAGGAAGATACGCAGTATTTT. Encoded protein: CASSLEEDTQYF.

This clonotype came up a few times. This chain uses TRBV7-2 with TRBJ1-6; tentative D call: TRBD1 (6 bases). The V end was cut by 3 bases, the J end by 5 bases, with 17 bases between. Germline assignment: CDR1 SGHTA and CDR2 FQGNSA. This CDR3 comprises 17 residues. The CDR3 loop is CASSFPRDTSDNSPLHF. For the CDR3, the DNA is TGTGCCAGCAGCTTTCCCAGGGACACCTCTGATAATTCACCCCTCCACTTT.

This chain uses TRBV7-9 with TRBJ2-4; D may be TRBD2 (5 bases). The CDR3 runs 15 residues. V lost 10 bases, J lost 13 bases, and 29 bases lay in between. From germline, CDR1 is SEHNR and CDR2 FQNEAQ (reference sequence). CDR3 in amino acids: CATGPGGGDQNTQYF. DNA of the CDR3: TGTGCCACGGGCCCTGGAGGCGGTGACCAAAACACCCAGTACTTC.

This clonotype is judged large (0.1 to 1%). The chain joins TRBV7-3 to TRBJ2-1, with a weak D call TRBD1 (6 bases). CDR1 is SGHTA, CDR2 FQGTGA, per germline. CDR3 length equals 15 residues. V was cut by 3 bases and J by 0 bases, with 9 bases left in between. The CDR3 loop is CASSFQGSSYNEQFF. CDR3 DNA: TGTGCCAGCAGCTTTCAGGGGTCCTCCTACAATGAGCAGTTCTTC. The full variable domain, in which reference TRBV7-3 and TRBJ2-1 provide the parts outside the CDR3, is GAGVSQTPSNKVTEKGKYVELRCDPISGHTALYWYRQSLGQGPEFLIYFQGTGAADDSGLPNDRFFAVRPEGSVSTLKIQRTERGDSAVYLCASSFQGSSYNEQFFGPGTRLTVL.

This clonotype was found many times. Relative to the germline gene, one junction end is altered; a read error may explain this. The V gene is TRBV6-2 or TRBV6-3, the J gene TRBJ2-1; 11 bases map to TRBD2. CDR1 and CDR2 (germline): MNHEY, SVGEGT. The length of the CDR3 is 12 residues. The DNA for the CDR3 is TGTGCCACCGCCCCCCTAGCGGGAGGAGAAATCTTC. It translates to CATAPLAGGEIF.

This clonotype has just a few counts. V is TRBV7-6 and J is TRBJ2-3; 7 bases fit TRBD1. The V segment lost 5 bases and the J segment 3 bases; nucleotides outside the gene matches: 5. The CDR3 runs to 14 residues. Looked up from germline, CDR1 is SGHVS and CDR2 is FNYEAQ. CDR3 in DNA: TGTGCCAGCAGCCCGACAGGGACGACAGATACGCAGTATTTT. This translates into CASSPTGTTDTQYF.

Regarding this clonotype: An end of the junction does not agree with germline; a read error may underlie this. The genes are TRBV11-3 and TRBJ2-4; D perhaps matches TRBD2 (6 bases). The CDR3 totals 16 residues. The germline V gene has CDR1 SGHNT and CDR2 YENEEA. CDR3: CASRLLGRGVANTQYF. In nucleotides, the CDR3 is TGTGCCAGCCGCCTCTTGGGGCGGGGAGTCGCAAATACTCAGTACTTT.